This TCR beta chain was identified during a study of blood T cell repertoires in COVID-19. About the study: The United States, Italy and Spain provided the acute and convalescent COVID-19 samples.

Produced via immunoSEQ multiplex PCR; TCRdb's table is partial and in-frame only. The table lists 25,000 to 30,000 clones, approximately 87% of them singletons. Between the trimmed V and J ends, which lost 3 bases and 4 bases, there was a span of 5 bases. CDR3 length: 12 residues. Germline lookup yields CDR1 KGHDR and CDR2 SFDVKD. The V and J genes are TRBV24-1 and TRBJ1-2; no definite D call. This receptor was identified in a man in his sixties or seventies with active COVID-19. Sequenced sample: peripheral blood. This CDR3 is CATSDTSYGYTF. The CDR3 region has the DNA TGTGCCACCAGTGATACCAGCTATGGCTACACCTTC.